This T cell receptor (beta chain) derives from a study of T cell responses to AZD1222 COVID-19 vaccine. Notes on the study in general: The CD4 TCRs associated with vaccination extended across spike and predominated at 160-218 and 743-854. Reportedly, nearly half of unique spike TCRs recognized epitopes outside B.1.351/B.1.1.7 mutations. Spike-specific TCR breadth and depth were elevated following two AZD1222 doses.

The CDR3 runs 14 residues. The J segment lost 7 bases and the V segment lost 0 bases, leaving 3 bases of the junction unmatched. Germline V lookup: CDR1 SGHRS, CDR2 YFSETQ. Pooled samples include second doses given at about 4 or 12 weeks. A remark on this clone: Its antigen is still unknown.

The data were produced by immunoSEQ multiplex PCR, yet TCRdb's version contains in-frame clones alone and is incomplete. The sample consists of around 120,000 clones, roughly 90% of them appearing once. The sample in question was peripheral blood, obtained 28 days after the second AZD1222 dose. The receptor comes from an adult who received the AZD1222 COVID-19 vaccine. This chain connects TRBV5-1 to TRBJ1-4; 7 positions match TRBD1. The CDR3 loop is CASSLGWDSEKLFF. CDR3 DNA sequence: TGCGCCAGCAGCTTGGGGTGGGACAGTGAAAAACTGTTTTTT.